This T cell receptor (beta chain) comes out of a study of blood T cell repertoires in COVID-19. Study summary: Samples came from the United States, Italy and Spain, spanning acute and convalescent COVID-19. The cDNA or gDNA used as material had been derived from T cells, B-cell-depleted T cells, or PBMCs.

V was pared by 3 bases and J by 12 bases, with 10 bases of the junction left unmatched. This CDR3 comprises 13 residues. Per germline, CDR1 SGDLS and CDR2 YYNGEE. Researchers sorted participants into cohorts using their self-reported clinical history. Two negative PCRs, clearance, or symptom resolution had been documented for recovered Cohort 3 donors. TCRdb's copy holds only in-frame clones and misses some; the assay was immunoSEQ multiplex PCR. The sample records 150,000 to 200,000 clones, about four fifths being singletons. This chain uses TRBV9 with TRBJ2-3; 7 bases align to TRBD1. Source material: PBMCs or T cells enriched from blood (not recorded which). The sequence derives from a man aged 50 to 60 who had recovered from COVID-19. As DNA, the CDR3 is TGTGCCAGCAGCGCAAATGAGGGGGCGATCCAGTATTTT. Its protein product is CASSANEGAIQYF.